This T cell receptor beta chain was retrieved from a study of T cell changes during pregnancy in multiple sclerosis. TCRdb's table, derived via immunoSEQ multiplex PCR, lists solely in-frame clones and lacks some. The table lists about 60,000 clones, around 93% of them singletons, with roughly 2.2% in the top ten. CDR3 length: 16 residues. The germline CDR1 and CDR2 sequences are SGHRS and YFSETQ. The J segment lost 1 base and the V segment lost 4 bases, leaving 3 bases of the junction unmatched. The sequence came from a female donor with multiple sclerosis, enrolled in a pregnancy study. The chain links TRBV5-1 to TRBJ2-2; 11 bases are a match to TRBD2. The starting material was peripheral blood, obtained in the first trimester of pregnancy. CDR3 coding DNA: TGCGCCAGCAGCCTCACTAGCGGGAGGAACACCGGGGAGCTGTTTTTT. Amino acids: CASSLTSGRNTGELFF.